The next 3 T cell receptor beta chains were all read from a single sample in a study of patients and donors after allogeneic stem cell transplantation. TCRdb passed the RT-PCR reads through MiXCR, listing each CDR3 protein once. The data show 900,000 to 1,000,000 distinct CDR3 sequences, roughly 18% seen once. The sequenced material came from blood, either unsorted or a sorted T cell fraction (not recorded which). The receptors here all came from a human donor who was either an allogeneic HSCT recipient or a stem cell or donor lymphocyte infusion donor (not recorded which). It is not recorded whose cells these are; they may come from a transplant donor.

A few counts support this clonotype. The chain recombines TRBV11-1 with TRBJ2-7; D call uncertain. The CDR3 is made up of 15 amino acids. The V gene's germline CDR1 is SGHAT and CDR2 FQDESV (reference sequence). The V gene lost 1 base and the J gene lost 9 bases, with 19 bases spanning the gap. The CDR3 DNA reads as TGTGCCAGCAGCTTAGGCCCTACTGTACCACGTCGGCAGTACTTC. Translating gives CASSLGPTVPRRQYF.

This clonotype was counted ten times or more. The chain employs TRBV12-3 or TRBV12-4 and TRBJ2-7, with a tentative D call TRBD2 (5 bases). V was pared by 3 bases and J by 6 bases, with 15 bases between. The CDR3 covers 14 residues. The DNA of the CDR3 is TGTGCCAGCAGTTTTCGGAAAAAACGGGGCGAGCAGTACTTC. Protein product: CASSFRKKRGEQYF.

This clonotype was found a few times. V and J are TRBV21-1 and TRBJ2-2; the table gives TRBD1 as D, unverified against the DNA. TRBV21-1 is reported as a pseudogene. The CDR3 sequence is 10 residues long. CDR3 amino acids: CRENTGELFF. Written as DNA, the CDR3 is TGCAGGGAGAACACCGGGGAGCTGTTTTTT.